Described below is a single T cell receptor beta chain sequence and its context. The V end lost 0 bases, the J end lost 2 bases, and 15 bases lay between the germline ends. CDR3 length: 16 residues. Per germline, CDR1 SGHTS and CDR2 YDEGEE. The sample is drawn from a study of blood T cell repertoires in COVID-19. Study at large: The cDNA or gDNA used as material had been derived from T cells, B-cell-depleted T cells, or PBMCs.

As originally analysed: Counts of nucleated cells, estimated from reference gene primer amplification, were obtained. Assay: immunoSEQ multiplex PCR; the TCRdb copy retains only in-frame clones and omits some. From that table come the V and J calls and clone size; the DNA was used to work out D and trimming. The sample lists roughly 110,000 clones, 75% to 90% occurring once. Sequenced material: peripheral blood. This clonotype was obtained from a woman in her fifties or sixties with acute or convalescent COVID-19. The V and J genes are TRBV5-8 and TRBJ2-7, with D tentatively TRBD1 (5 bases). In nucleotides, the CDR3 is TGTGCCAGCAGCTTGGGAAGGGGCCGAGGCCCCTACGAGCAGTACTTC. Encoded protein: CASSLGRGRGPYEQYF.